This paragraph reports one T cell receptor beta chain. These data are taken from a study of T cell repertoires in cytomegalovirus infection. Study summary: It was the public TCR beta signatures that indicated both CMV infection and matching HLA type.

V was pared by 6 bases and J by 5 bases, with 12 bases of the junction left unmatched. This CDR3 spans 16 amino acids. Germline CDR1 MDHEN, CDR2 SYDVKM. TCRdb recomputed calls from the reads with MiXCR, one row per CDR3 protein. The table lists about 310,000 distinct CDR3 sequences, around 9.6% of them singletons. Sequenced input: PBMCs. V gene TRBV28 combines with J gene TRBJ2-2; 7 bases map to TRBD1. The clonotype was recovered from a human donor in good health (CMV status not recorded). Some clones in this sample may be carry-over from other donors' samples. Here the CDR3 DNA reads TGTGCCAGCAGCCTCCCGGACAGGATTGATACCGGGGAGCTGTTTTTT. Translated: CASSLPDRIDTGELFF. Full variable domain (outside the CDR3, taken from reference TRBV28 and TRBJ2-2): DVKVTQSSRYLVKRTGEKVFLECVQDMDHENMFWYRQDPGLGLRLIYFSYDVKMKEKGDIPEGYSVSREKKERFSLILESASTNQTSMYLCASSLPDRIDTGELFFGEGSRLTVL.